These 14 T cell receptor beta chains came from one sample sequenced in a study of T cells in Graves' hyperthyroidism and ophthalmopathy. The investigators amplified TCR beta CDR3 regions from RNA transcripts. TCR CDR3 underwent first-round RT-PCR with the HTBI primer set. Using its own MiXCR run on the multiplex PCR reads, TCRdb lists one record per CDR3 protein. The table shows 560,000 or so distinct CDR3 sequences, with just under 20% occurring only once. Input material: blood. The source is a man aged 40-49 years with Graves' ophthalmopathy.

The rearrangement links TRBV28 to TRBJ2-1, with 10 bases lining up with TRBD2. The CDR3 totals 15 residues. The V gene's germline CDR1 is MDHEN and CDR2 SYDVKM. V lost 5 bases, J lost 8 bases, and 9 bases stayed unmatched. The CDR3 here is CASSPTGTSDDEQFF. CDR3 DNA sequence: TGTGCCAGCAGTCCCACCGGGACTAGCGACGATGAGCAGTTCTTC.

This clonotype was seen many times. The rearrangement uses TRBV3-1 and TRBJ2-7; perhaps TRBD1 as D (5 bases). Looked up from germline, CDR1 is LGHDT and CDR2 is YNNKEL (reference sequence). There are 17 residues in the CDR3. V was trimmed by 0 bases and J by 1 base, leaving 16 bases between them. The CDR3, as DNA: TGTGCCAGCAGCCAAGAAGGGCGCGGCAGGACATCCTACGAGCAGTACTTC. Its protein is CASSQEGRGRTSYEQYF.

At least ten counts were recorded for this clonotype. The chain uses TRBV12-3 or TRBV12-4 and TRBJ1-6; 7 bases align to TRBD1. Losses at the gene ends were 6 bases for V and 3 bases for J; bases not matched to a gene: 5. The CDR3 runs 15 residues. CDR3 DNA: TGTGCCAGCAGGCCCGACAGGGACTATAATTCACCCCTCCACTTT. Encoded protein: CASRPDRDYNSPLHF.

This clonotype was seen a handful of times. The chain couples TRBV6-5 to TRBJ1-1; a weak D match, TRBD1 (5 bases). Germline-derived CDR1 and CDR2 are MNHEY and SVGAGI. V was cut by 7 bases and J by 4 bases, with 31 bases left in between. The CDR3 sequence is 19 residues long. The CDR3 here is CASISPAQGGVGETTEAFF. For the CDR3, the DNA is TGTGCCAGCATTTCCCCAGCCCAGGGAGGGGTAGGTGAGACCACTGAAGCTTTCTTT.

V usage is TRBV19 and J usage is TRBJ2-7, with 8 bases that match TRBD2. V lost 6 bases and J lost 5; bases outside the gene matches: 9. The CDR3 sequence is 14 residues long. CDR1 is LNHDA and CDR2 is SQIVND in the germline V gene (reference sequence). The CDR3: CASSPLSGSDEQYF. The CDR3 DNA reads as TGTGCCAGTAGCCCCCTCAGCGGGAGTGACGAGCAGTACTTC. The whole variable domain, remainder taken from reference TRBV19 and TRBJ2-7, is DGGITQSPKYLFRKEGQNVTLSCEQNLNHDAMYWYRQDPGQGLRLIYYSQIVNDFQKGDIAEGYSVSREKKESFPLTVTSAQKNPTAFYLCASSPLSGSDEQYFGPGTRLTVT.

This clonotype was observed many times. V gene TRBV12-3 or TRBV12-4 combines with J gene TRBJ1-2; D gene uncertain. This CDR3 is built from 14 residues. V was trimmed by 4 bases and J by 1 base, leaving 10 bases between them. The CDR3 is CASSYGAYNYGYTF. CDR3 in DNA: TGTGCCAGCAGTTACGGAGCATATAACTATGGCTACACCTTC.

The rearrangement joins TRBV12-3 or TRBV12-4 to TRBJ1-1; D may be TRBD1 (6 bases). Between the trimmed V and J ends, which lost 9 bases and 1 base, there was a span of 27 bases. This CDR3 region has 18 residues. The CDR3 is CARTRGVSGQGENTEAFF. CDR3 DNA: TGTGCCAGAACTAGGGGGGTTTCAGGGCAAGGGGAGAACACTGAAGCTTTCTTT.

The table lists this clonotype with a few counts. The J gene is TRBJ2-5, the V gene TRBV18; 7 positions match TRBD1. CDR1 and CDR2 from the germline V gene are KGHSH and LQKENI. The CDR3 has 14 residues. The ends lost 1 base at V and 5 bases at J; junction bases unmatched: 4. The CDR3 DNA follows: TGTGCCAGCTCACCACAGGGGGCGTGGGAGACCCAGTACTTC. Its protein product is CASSPQGAWETQYF.

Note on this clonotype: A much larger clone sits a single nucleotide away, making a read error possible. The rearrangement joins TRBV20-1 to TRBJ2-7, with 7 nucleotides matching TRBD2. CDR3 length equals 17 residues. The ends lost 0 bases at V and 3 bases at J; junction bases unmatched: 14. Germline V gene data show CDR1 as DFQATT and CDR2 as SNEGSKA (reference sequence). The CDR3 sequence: CSARDQRAGGTLYEQYF. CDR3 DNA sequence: TGCAGTGCTAGAGATCAGCGCGCCGGGGGGACTCTCTACGAGCAGTACTTC.

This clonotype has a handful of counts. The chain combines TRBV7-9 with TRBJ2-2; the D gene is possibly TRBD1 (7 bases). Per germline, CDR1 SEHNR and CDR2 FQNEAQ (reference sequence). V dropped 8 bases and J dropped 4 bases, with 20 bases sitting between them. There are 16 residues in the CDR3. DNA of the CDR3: TGTGCCAGCCTACAGCCAGGGGGGAGAACCACCGGGGAGCTGTTTTTT. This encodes CASLQPGGRTTGELFF. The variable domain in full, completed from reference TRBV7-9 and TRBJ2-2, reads DTGVSQNPRHKITKRGQNVTFRCDPISEHNRLYWYRQTLGQGPEFLTYFQNEAQLEKSRLLSDRFSAERPKGSFSTLEIQRTEQGDSAMYLCASLQPGGRTTGELFFGEGSRLTVL.

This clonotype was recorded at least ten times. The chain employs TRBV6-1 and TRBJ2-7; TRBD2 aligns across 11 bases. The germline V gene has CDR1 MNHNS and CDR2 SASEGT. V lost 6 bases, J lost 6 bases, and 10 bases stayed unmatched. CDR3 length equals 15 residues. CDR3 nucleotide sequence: TGTGCCAGCAGCGAAACTAGCGGGAGTCCTGGCGAGCAGTACTTC. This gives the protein CASSETSGSPGEQYF.

CDR3 sequence reads: CASSPHMDSPLHF. CDR3 in DNA: TGTGCCAGCAGCCCCCATATGGATTCACCCCTCCACTTT. This chain joins TRBV7-9 and TRBJ1-6; D is undetermined. The CDR3 extends over 13 amino acids. Trimming removed 5 bases from V and 8 bases from J, with 10 bases in between. Germline CDR1 reads SEHNR; CDR2 reads FQNEAQ (reference sequence). Complete variable domain (other parts from reference TRBV7-9 and TRBJ1-6): DTGVSQNPRHKITKRGQNVTFRCDPISEHNRLYWYRQTLGQGPEFLTYFQNEAQLEKSRLLSDRFSAERPKGSFSTLEIQRTEQGDSAMYLCASSPHMDSPLHFGNGTRLTVT.

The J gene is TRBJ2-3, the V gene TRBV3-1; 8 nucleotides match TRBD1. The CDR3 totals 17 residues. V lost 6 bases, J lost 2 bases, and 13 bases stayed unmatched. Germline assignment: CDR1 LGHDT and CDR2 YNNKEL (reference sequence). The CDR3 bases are TGTGCCAGCAGTTACCTCCCGACAGGGGTAGACACAGATACGCAGTATTTT. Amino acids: CASSYLPTGVDTDTQYF.

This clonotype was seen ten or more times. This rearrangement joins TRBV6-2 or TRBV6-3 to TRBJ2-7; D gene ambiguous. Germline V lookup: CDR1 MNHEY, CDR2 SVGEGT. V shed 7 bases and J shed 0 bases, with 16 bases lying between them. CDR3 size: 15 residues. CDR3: CASTHNTFLSYEQYF. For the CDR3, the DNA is TGTGCCAGCACTCACAACACCTTCCTCTCCTACGAGCAGTACTTC.